What follows describes a single TCR beta chain. No antigen is known for it. The data stem from a study of T cell responses to AZD1222 COVID-19 vaccine. Study details: Pooled in the analysis were second doses at about 4 or about 12 weeks.

Study results and limitations: Rises in breadth and depth of Spike-specific TCRs came after two AZD1222 doses. In a largely white British group with more females than males, clonal diversity was possibly underestimated. Reportedly, close to half of spike-specific TCRs are directed against unmutated variant regions.

The CDR3 spans 14 residues. Germline V CDR1 and CDR2: SQVTM, ANQGSEA. Trimming took 3 bases from V and 0 from J, leaving 12 bases between them. Here immunoSEQ multiplex PCR was the method, and the copy in TCRdb shows in-frame clones only, minus some. This sample has some 97,000 clones, with about 87% found just once. This clonotype was obtained from an adult in good health. The sequencing here drew on peripheral blood, taken on day 0 of AZD1222 vaccination. V is TRBV29-1 and J is TRBJ2-7, with D perhaps being TRBD1 or TRBD2 (5 bases each). This CDR3 reads CSVDFTGTSYEQYF. For the CDR3, the DNA is TGCAGCGTTGACTTCACTGGGACCTCCTACGAGCAGTACTTC.